This TCR beta chain was found in a study of blood T cell repertoires in COVID-19. For the study at large: Researchers got acute and convalescent COVID-19 samples from the United States, Italy and Spain. T cells, B-cell-depleted T cells, or PBMCs provided the cDNA or gDNA that served as material.

V gave up 8 bases and J gave up 3 bases, with 22 bases separating them. Germline CDR1 and CDR2: LNHDA and SQIVND (reference sequence). The CDR3 consists of 16 residues. The method was immunoSEQ multiplex PCR; TCRdb's version includes in-frame clones alone and lacks a portion of them. The repertoire holds a few hundred thousand clones, with approximately 85% as singletons. This clonotype was sampled from a woman between 50 and 59 years old who had been exposed to COVID-19. Sequenced material: PBMCs or T cells enriched from blood (not recorded which). The chain recombines TRBV19 with TRBJ1-1; D perhaps matches TRBD1 (5 bases). For the CDR3, the DNA is TGTGCCAGTTGTCCGGGGGGACTGCTAAAAGACACTGAAGCTTTCTTT. Protein sequence: CASCPGGLLKDTEAFF.